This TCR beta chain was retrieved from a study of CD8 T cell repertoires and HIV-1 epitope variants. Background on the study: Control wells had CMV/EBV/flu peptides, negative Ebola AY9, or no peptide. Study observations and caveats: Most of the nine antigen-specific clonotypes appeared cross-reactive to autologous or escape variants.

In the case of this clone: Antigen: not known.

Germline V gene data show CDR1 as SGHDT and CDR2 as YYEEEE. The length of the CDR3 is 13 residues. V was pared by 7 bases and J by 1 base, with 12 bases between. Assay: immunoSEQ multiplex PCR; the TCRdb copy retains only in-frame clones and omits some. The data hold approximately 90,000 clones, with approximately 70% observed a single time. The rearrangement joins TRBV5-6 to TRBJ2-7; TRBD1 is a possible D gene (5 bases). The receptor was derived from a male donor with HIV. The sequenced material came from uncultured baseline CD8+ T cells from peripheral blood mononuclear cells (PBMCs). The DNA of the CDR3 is TGTGCCAGCTTCCCGCAGGGATCCTACGAGCAGTACTTC. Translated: CASFPQGSYEQYF. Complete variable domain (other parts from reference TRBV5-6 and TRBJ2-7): DAGVTQSPTHLIKTRGQQVTLRCSPKSGHDTVSWYQQALGQGPQFIFQYYEEEERQRGNFPDRFSGHQFPNYSSELNVNALLLGDSALYLCASFPQGSYEQYFGPGTRLTVT.